This T cell receptor (beta chain) is from a study of CD8 T cells in ankylosing spondylitis. Quantitative molecular-barcoded 5'-RACE generated the TCR beta libraries. Using its own MiXCR run on the 5' RACE reads, TCRdb lists one record per CDR3 protein. The table includes roughly 440,000 distinct CDR3 sequences, more than 15% detected once. With V trimmed by 6 bases and J by 0 bases, 8 bases remained unmatched. In germline, CDR1 is DFQATT, CDR2 SNEGSKA (reference sequence). The CDR3 sequence is 16 residues long. Worth noting for this clonotype: Its antigen is as yet unknown.

The study, taken as a whole, reports: Previous work reported some of these motif variants in the synovial fluid and blood of reactive arthritis. Within ankylosing spondylitis blood, a TCR beta motif made up of eight highly homologous variants appeared to be characteristic. The study looked at matched synovial fluid samples from ankylosing spondylitis patients. Disease-linked clones were reported to be significantly enriched there.

The sample was blood, either unsorted or a sorted T cell fraction (not recorded which). The sequence was obtained from a male donor with ankylosing spondylitis. The rearrangement links TRBV20-1 to TRBJ2-6, with 7 positions matching TRBD2. This CDR3 is CSAPWGGSSGANVLTF. CDR3 in DNA: TGCAGTGCACCCTGGGGGGGTAGCTCTGGGGCCAACGTCCTGACTTTC.